The rows below give T cell receptor beta chains drawn from one sample of a study of control samples from healthy donors and cancer patients. Repertoires were generated with immunoSEQ multiplex PCR, while TCRdb's copy carries only in-frame clones and drops some. Of roughly 52,000 clones in the sample, roughly 94% were seen once. The sequenced sample was blood. The receptors were gathered from a young man in good health. The CDR3 runs from the conserved cysteine through the conserved F or W. A D gene is named only where the DNA matches it firmly. Only some rows state a clone size, as once, few, many or a class for expanded clones.

D	V	J	size	CDR3	DNA
TRBD1	TRBV7-2	TRBJ2-7	-	CASSLGGQVYEQYF	TGTGCCAGCAGCTTAGGGGGACAGGTTTACGAGCAGTACTTC
-	TRBV18	TRBJ1-2	-	CASSPFGEGMSGYTF	TGTGCCAGCTCACCGTTTGGGGAGGGGATGAGTGGCTACACCTTC
TRBD1	TRBV19	TRBJ1-3	-	CASSMLGQGTSGNTIYF	TGTGCCAGTAGTATGTTGGGACAGGGGACCTCTGGAAACACCATATATTTT
TRBD1	TRBV6-5	TRBJ1-5	-	CASSYVGGGRQPQHF	TGTGCCAGCAGTTACGTAGGGGGCGGGCGTCAGCCCCAGCATTTT
-	TRBV12-3/TRBV12-4	TRBJ2-4	-	CASSLRLKNIQYF	TGTGCCAGCAGTTTACGGCTAAAAAACATTCAGTACTTC
-	TRBV4-2	TRBJ2-1	-	CASSQKGGPYNEQFF	TGTGCCAGCAGCCAAAAAGGAGGGCCCTACAATGAGCAGTTCTTC
-	TRBV7-9	TRBJ1-2	-	CASSLDLGFEREYGYTF	TGTGCCAGCAGCTTAGATCTGGGGTTTGAGCGGGAGTATGGCTACACCTTC
TRBD1	TRBV7-8	TRBJ2-7	once	CASSLLPGQGPYEQYF	TGTGCCAGCAGCTTATTACCGGGACAGGGTCCCTACGAGCAGTACTTC
TRBD1	TRBV6-5	TRBJ1-4	-	CASKHRGANEKLFF	TGTGCCAGCAAACACAGGGGGGCTAATGAAAAACTGTTTTTT
-	TRBV19	TRBJ1-3	-	CASSMAGAGNTIYF	TGTGCCAGTAGTATGGCAGGGGCAGGAAACACCATATATTTT
-	TRBV10-3	TRBJ1-5	-	CAISDGNQPQHF	TGTGCCATCAGTGACGGCAATCAGCCCCAGCATTTT
-	TRBV4-1	TRBJ1-5	-	CASSQLGGSNQPQHF	TGCGCCAGCAGCCAGCTGGGGGGTAGCAATCAGCCCCAGCATTTT
TRBD2	TRBV6-5	TRBJ2-3	-	CASSVLGGTTDTQYF	TGTGCCAGCAGCGTCCTGGGGGGGACCACAGATACGCAGTATTTT
TRBD2	TRBV7-2	TRBJ2-1	-	CASSLVAGGSYNEQFF	TGTGCCAGCAGCCTAGTAGCGGGAGGCTCCTACAATGAGCAGTTCTTC
-	TRBV19	TRBJ1-4	-	CASRNRASTNEKLFF	TGTGCCAGTAGGAACAGGGCTTCAACTAATGAAAAACTGTTTTTT
-	TRBV30	TRBJ1-1	-	CAWSPWAGVTEAFF	TGTGCCTGGAGCCCATGGGCGGGGGTCACTGAAGCTTTCTTT